These 21 T cell receptor beta chains came from one sample sequenced in a study of OX40 agonist ivuxolimab in advanced cancers. Measured with immunoSEQ multiplex PCR; TCRdb has only the in-frame clones, and not every one. The sample comprises tens of thousands of clones, approximately 94% of which are singletons, and 10% to 15% rests with the top ten. Sequencing used CD4+ or CD8+ T cells sorted from blood, obtained in a trial of the OX40 agonist ivuxolimab. The receptors originated from an adult with an advanced solid tumor such as melanoma, head and neck, liver or kidney cancer.

This clone came up once. The V call is TRBV7-9, the J call TRBJ2-7; 10 bases match TRBD2. The CDR3 covers 14 residues. V was pared by 5 bases and J by 5 bases, with 6 bases of the junction left unmatched. Germline-derived CDR1 and CDR2 are SEHNR and FQNEAQ (reference sequence). The CDR3 reads CASSPGTSDHEQYF. DNA of the CDR3: TGTGCCAGCAGCCCCGGGACTAGCGACCACGAGCAGTACTTC.

The chain has TRBV19 and TRBJ2-2; D is ambiguous. Trimming left V 7 bases short and J 0 bases short, with 6 bases between. The CDR3 has 13 residues. CDR1 LNHDA and CDR2 SQIVND come from the germline V gene (reference sequence). CDR3 in DNA: TGTGCCAGTACACGTCCGAACACCGGGGAGCTGTTTTTT. Translating it yields CASTRPNTGELFF. Full variable domain (outside the CDR3, taken from reference TRBV19 and TRBJ2-2): DGGITQSPKYLFRKEGQNVTLSCEQNLNHDAMYWYRQDPGQGLRLIYYSQIVNDFQKGDIAEGYSVSREKKESFPLTVTSAQKNPTAFYLCASTRPNTGELFFGEGSRLTVL.

This chain uses TRBV27 with TRBJ1-3; a weak D match, TRBD1 (6 bases). Germline assignment: CDR1 MNHEY and CDR2 SMNVEV (reference sequence). V was clipped by 6 bases and J by 4 bases, with 16 bases between them. The CDR3 has 15 amino acids. CDR3 nucleotide sequence: TGTGCCAGCAGCCAACAGGGAATCCGCGGAAACACCATATATTTT. Protein product: CASSQQGIRGNTIYF.

The count of this clone is one. The chain couples TRBV6-5 to TRBJ2-1, with D possibly being TRBD2 (5 bases). CDR1 is MNHEY, CDR2 SVGAGI, per germline. Trimming shortened V by 4 bases and J by 5 bases, and 12 bases separated the two germline ends. The CDR3 has 14 residues. The CDR3 region is CASSSRTYNNEQFF. CDR3 DNA: TGTGCCAGCAGTTCAAGGACTTACAACAATGAGCAGTTCTTC.

The chain is built from TRBV7-2 and TRBJ2-7; 7 bases line up with TRBD1. Per germline, CDR1 SGHTA and CDR2 FQGNSA. Unmatched junction bases numbered 6, after V lost 4 bases and J lost 6 bases. CDR3 length equals 13 residues. The CDR3 sequence is CASSWTGTPEQYF. For the CDR3, the DNA is TGTGCCAGCAGCTGGACAGGAACCCCCGAGCAGTACTTC. Full variable domain (rest looked up from reference TRBV7-2 and TRBJ2-7): GAGVSQSPSNKVTEKGKDVELRCDPISGHTALYWYRQSLGQGLEFLIYFQGNSAPDKSGLPSDRFSAERTGGSVSTLTIQRTQQEDSAVYLCASSWTGTPEQYFGPGTRLTVT.

The rearrangement uses TRBV11-2 and TRBJ2-5; D not certain. Germline CDR1 reads SGHAT; CDR2 reads FQNNGV. This CDR3 comprises 13 residues. The V end lost 1 base, the J end lost 2 bases, and 5 bases lay between the germline ends. CDR3 in DNA: TGTGCCAGCAGCTTAGGGGGACAAGAGACCCAGTACTTC. Amino acids: CASSLGGQETQYF.

The rearrangement uses TRBV4-3 and TRBJ2-1, with D possibly being TRBD1 (5 bases). This CDR3 comprises 15 residues. Trimming removed 3 bases at V and 2 bases at J, with 11 bases between. The germline gives CDR1 LGHNA, CDR2 YSLEER. This CDR3 reads CASSQDTATYNEQFF. CDR3 DNA sequence: TGCGCCAGCAGCCAGGACACAGCTACCTACAATGAGCAGTTCTTC.

The chain has TRBV4-1 and TRBJ2-7; tentatively, D is TRBD1 (6 bases). In germline, CDR1 is MGHRA, CDR2 YSYEKL. The CDR3 sequence is 14 residues long. Trimming removed 4 bases from V and 1 base from J, with 11 bases in between. CDR3 region: CASSPGARSYEQYF. CDR3 in DNA: TGCGCCAGCAGCCCAGGGGCTAGGTCCTACGAGCAGTACTTC.

Here the CDR3 reads CASSPPDYSYEQYF. CDR3 coding DNA: TGCGCCAGCAGCCCGCCCGACTACTCCTACGAGCAGTACTTC. This sequence joins TRBV5-1 and TRBJ2-7, with a weak D call TRBD2 (5 bases). Trimming pared 4 bases from V and 0 bases from J, leaving 11 bases between. Germline CDR1 SGHRS, CDR2 YFSETQ. This CDR3 has 14 residues. Drawing the rest from reference TRBV5-1 and TRBJ2-7, the complete variable domain is KAGVTQTPRYLIKTRGQQVTLSCSPISGHRSVSWYQQTPGQGLQFLFEYFSETQRNKGNFPGRFSGRQFSNSRSEMNVSTLELGDSALYLCASSPPDYSYEQYFGPGTRLTVT.

The rearrangement links TRBV30 to TRBJ2-5, with D hard to call. Germline-derived CDR1 and CDR2 are GTSNPN and SVGIG (reference sequence). The V end lost 2 bases, the J end lost 2 bases, and 15 bases lay between the germline ends. The CDR3 consists of 15 residues. CDR3 residues: CAWSPQYPGQETQYF. The CDR3 DNA reads TGTGCCTGGAGTCCCCAATACCCTGGTCAAGAGACCCAGTACTTC. Full variable domain (missing parts from reference TRBV30 and TRBJ2-5): SQTIHQWPATLVQPVGSPLSLECTVEGTSNPNLYWYRQAAGRGLQLLFYSVGIGQISSEVPQNLSASRPQDRQFILSSKKLLLSDSGFYLCAWSPQYPGQETQYFGPGTRLLVL.

V usage is TRBV19 and J usage is TRBJ2-1; no reliable D call. The V and J ends lost 6 bases and 4 bases respectively, with 7 bases between them. Germline CDR1 LNHDA, CDR2 SQIVND (reference sequence). The CDR3 covers 12 residues. The CDR3 here is CASSEPYNEQFF. CDR3 nucleotides: TGTGCCAGTAGCGAACCGTACAATGAGCAGTTCTTC.

The gene calls are TRBV28 and TRBJ2-1; 11 bases align to TRBD2. The CDR3 contains 15 residues. Germline lookup yields CDR1 MDHEN and CDR2 SYDVKM. The V and J ends lost 6 bases and 4 bases, in that order; junction bases with no gene match: 5. CDR3 DNA: TGTGCCAGCAGATCCGGGACTAGCGGTTACAATGAGCAGTTCTTC. It translates to CASRSGTSGYNEQFF. Full variable domain (outside the CDR3, taken from reference TRBV28 and TRBJ2-1): DVKVTQSSRYLVKRTGEKVFLECVQDMDHENMFWYRQDPGLGLRLIYFSYDVKMKEKGDIPEGYSVSREKKERFSLILESASTNQTSMYLCASRSGTSGYNEQFFGPGTRLTVL.

The chain combines TRBV9 with TRBJ2-2; D ambiguous. CDR3 length equals 12 residues. With 0 bases removed from V and 7 bases from J, the gap between germline ends came to 4 bases. Germline lookup yields CDR1 SGDLS and CDR2 YYNGEE. CDR3 sequence (DNA): TGTGCCAGCAGCGTAGGGGGCGGGGAGCTGTTTTTT. Protein: CASSVGGGELFF.

The rearrangement uses TRBV11-3 and TRBJ2-1; no definite D call. CDR3 length equals 12 residues. Germline CDR1 SGHNT, CDR2 YENEEA. V lost 3 bases and J 4 bases, leaving 4 bases between the germline ends. CDR3 in DNA: TGTGCCAGCAGCTTCTTGTACAATGAGCAGTTCTTC. Translating gives CASSFLYNEQFF.

A single count supports this clone. CDR3 nucleotides: TGTGCCAGCAGTTTAGGTGCCCTCTACGAGCAGTACTTC. The encoded protein is CASSLGALYEQYF. This rearrangement joins TRBV27 to TRBJ2-7; D remains unclear. V shed 2 bases and J shed 3 bases, with 8 bases lying between them. The germline V gene has CDR1 MNHEY and CDR2 SMNVEV (reference sequence). This CDR3 spans 13 amino acids.

The gene calls are TRBV19 and TRBJ1-1; 7 bases line up with TRBD1. Germline V gene sequence: CDR1 LNHDA, CDR2 SQIVND (reference sequence). This CDR3 has 18 residues. The ends lost 6 bases at V and 1 base at J; junction bases unmatched: 17. CDR3 coding DNA: TGTGCCAGTAGGCTCACCGGGACAGCAGCCAGTGCGAACACTGAAGCTTTCTTT. Its translation: CASRLTGTAASANTEAFF.

The V call is TRBV25-1, the J call TRBJ2-7; no clear D. The V gene lost 5 bases and the J gene lost 7 bases, with 15 bases spanning the gap. Per germline, CDR1 MGHDK and CDR2 SYGVNS. This CDR3 has 13 amino acids. The CDR3 loop reads CASSQGGLREQYF. DNA of the CDR3: TGTGCCAGCAGTCAAGGTGGTCTCAGGGAGCAGTACTTC.

V gene TRBV5-1 combines with J gene TRBJ2-5, with TRBD2 identical over 7 bases. Germline trimming cut 1 base from V and 4 bases from J; bases unmatched to any gene: 7. CDR3 size: 15 residues. CDR1 and CDR2 (germline): SGHRS, YFSETQ. The CDR3 reads CASSLIGAGVETQYF. In DNA form, the CDR3 reads TGCGCCAGCAGCTTGATCGGGGCGGGGGTAGAGACCCAGTACTTC.

The CDR3 here is CASSEIWDRETQYF. In DNA, the CDR3 is TGTGCCAGCAGTGAAATCTGGGACCGGGAGACCCAGTACTTC. The chain employs TRBV6-5 and TRBJ2-5; D may correspond to TRBD1 or TRBD2 (5 bases each). The CDR3 loop spans 14 amino acids. Trimming shortened V by 5 bases and J by 5 bases, and 15 bases separated the two germline ends. Germline lookup yields CDR1 MNHEY and CDR2 SVGAGI.

The chain links TRBV7-2 to TRBJ2-3; no reliable D call. Germline V gene lookup returns CDR1 SGHTA and CDR2 FQGNSA. V lost 5 bases and J 2 bases, leaving 11 bases between the germline ends. CDR3 size: 14 residues. The CDR3 region has the DNA TGTGCCAGCAGCCCTGGACCGTACACAGATACGCAGTATTTT. Its translation is CASSPGPYTDTQYF.

The V and J genes are TRBV4-1 and TRBJ2-6; D not resolved. CDR1 MGHRA and CDR2 YSYEKL come from the germline V gene. CDR3 length: 15 residues. Trimming left V 4 bases short and J 0 bases short, with 7 bases between. CDR3 coding DNA: TGCGCCAGCAGCCCGGTGACCTCTGGGGCCAACGTCCTGACTTTC. Translating it yields CASSPVTSGANVLTF.